This T cell receptor (beta chain) appears in the sequencing data of a study of cytomegalovirus exposure and HLA in healthy donors. General study findings and limits: Presence/absence analyses treated sequencing depth as roughly uniform across donors. As a later analysis revealed, the rate of TCR association differed by HLA locus, with DRB1 most and HLA-C fewest.

Points on this clone: The antigen remains undetermined.

Donors had nominal health at sampling but likely had unrecorded immune exposures. The study ran its PCR with 60 Vbeta and 13 Jbeta primers. TCRdb keeps only in-frame clones here, not all; method: immunoSEQ multiplex PCR. The sample records about 160,000 clones, around 70% being singletons. The CDR3 spans 13 residues. V was trimmed by 5 bases and J by 1 base, leaving 8 bases between them. CDR1 SGHVS and CDR2 FQNEAQ come from the germline V gene. V gene TRBV7-8 combines with J gene TRBJ1-1, with no clear D. The receptor was derived from a man between 18 and 35 years old in good health and CMV-seropositive. The sample taken for sequencing was PBMCs. As DNA, the CDR3 is TGTGCCAGCAGCCTCCAAGCGAACACTGAAGCTTTCTTT. This sequence encodes CASSLQANTEAFF. Based on the CDR3 plus reference TRBV7-8 and TRBJ1-1, the full variable domain is GAGVSQSPRYKVAKRGQDVALRCDPISGHVSLFWYQQALGQGPEFLTYFQNEAQLDKSGLPSDRFFAERPEGSVSTLKIQRTQQEDSAVYLCASSLQANTEAFFGQGTRLTVV.